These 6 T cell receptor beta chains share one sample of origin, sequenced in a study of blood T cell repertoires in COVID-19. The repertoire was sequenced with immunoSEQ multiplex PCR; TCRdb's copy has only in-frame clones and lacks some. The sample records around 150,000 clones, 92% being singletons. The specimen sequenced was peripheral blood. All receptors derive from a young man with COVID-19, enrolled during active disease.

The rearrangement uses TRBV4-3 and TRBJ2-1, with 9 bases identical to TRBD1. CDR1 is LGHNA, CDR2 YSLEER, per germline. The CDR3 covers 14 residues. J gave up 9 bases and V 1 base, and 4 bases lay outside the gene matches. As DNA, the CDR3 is TGCGCCAGCAGCCAAGGGACAGGGGTCGGTGAGCAGTTCTTC. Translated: CASSQGTGVGEQFF.

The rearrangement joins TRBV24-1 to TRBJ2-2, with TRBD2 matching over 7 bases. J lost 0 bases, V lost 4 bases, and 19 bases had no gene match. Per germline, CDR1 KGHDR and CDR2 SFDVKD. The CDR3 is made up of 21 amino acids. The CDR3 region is CATSDPSTAGRLFANTGELFF. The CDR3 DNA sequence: TGTGCCACCAGTGACCCTTCGACGGCCGGGAGGTTGTTCGCGAACACCGGGGAGCTGTTTTTT.

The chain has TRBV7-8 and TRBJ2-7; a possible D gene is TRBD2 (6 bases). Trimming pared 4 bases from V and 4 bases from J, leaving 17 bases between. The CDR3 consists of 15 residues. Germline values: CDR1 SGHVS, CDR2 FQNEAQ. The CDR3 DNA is TGTGCCAGCAGCTCGGGGCTAGCGATCGTGTACGAGCAGTACTTC. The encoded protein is CASSSGLAIVYEQYF.

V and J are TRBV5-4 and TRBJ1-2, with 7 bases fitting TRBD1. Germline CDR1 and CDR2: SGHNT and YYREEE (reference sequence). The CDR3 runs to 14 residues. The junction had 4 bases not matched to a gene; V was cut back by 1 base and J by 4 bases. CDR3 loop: CASSLTGVGYGYTF. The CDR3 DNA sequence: TGTGCCAGCAGCTTGACAGGGGTGGGCTATGGCTACACCTTC.

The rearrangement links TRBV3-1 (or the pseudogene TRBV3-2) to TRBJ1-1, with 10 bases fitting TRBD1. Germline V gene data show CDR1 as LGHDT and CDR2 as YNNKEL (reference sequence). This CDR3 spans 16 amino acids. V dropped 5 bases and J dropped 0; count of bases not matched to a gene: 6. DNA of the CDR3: TGTGCCAGCAGCTTCGGGACAGGGGATATGAACACTGAAGCTTTCTTT. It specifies CASSFGTGDMNTEAFF.

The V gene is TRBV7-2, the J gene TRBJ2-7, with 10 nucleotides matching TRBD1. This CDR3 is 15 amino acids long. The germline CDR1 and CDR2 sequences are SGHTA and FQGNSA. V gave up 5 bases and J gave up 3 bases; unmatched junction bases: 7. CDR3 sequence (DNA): TGTGCCAGCAGCACCCCGGGACAGGGGATCTACGAGCAGTACTTC. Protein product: CASSTPGQGIYEQYF.